This T cell receptor (beta chain) was documented in a study of human T cells and chemical hapten exposure. Across the study: The cohort included alopecia areata under or over 50% scalp, totalis and universalis.

Study-level results: TCRs whose frequency exceeded 1 in 1000 remained the same following DPC sensitization.

The time point is: patch test 1, 2 weeks after DPC sensitization. Sample treatment: therapeutic diphenylcyclopropenone sensitization with weekly scalp DPC. CDR3 length: 14 amino acids. V was clipped by 6 bases and J by 12 bases; unmatched bases: 11. Germline CDR1 and CDR2: MNHEY and SMNVEV (reference sequence). TCRdb used MiXCR to reprocess the RACE reads, holding one entry per CDR3 protein. Among 380,000 or so distinct CDR3 sequences, around 5% were seen once, and the ten largest hold about 2.2%. This clonotype was counted ten times or more. Its target is unknown. This chain links TRBV27 with TRBJ2-1; TRBD2 matches 10 bases. The sample was whole blood, taken in connection with sensitization to the hapten diphenylcyclopropenone (DPC). The TCR sequence derives from a woman aged 45-59 years with alopecia areata. Some clones in this sample may be carry-over from other donors' samples. This CDR3 reads CASRGVVAGGLQFF. The CDR3 DNA is TGTGCCAGCAGGGGCGTAGTAGCGGGAGGTTTGCAGTTCTTC.